A selection of T cell receptor beta chains follows, all from one sample in a study of blood T cell repertoires in COVID-19. The method was immunoSEQ multiplex PCR; TCRdb's version includes in-frame clones alone and lacks a portion of them. The sample has 250,000 to 300,000 clones, approximately 88% seen once; the top ten hold about 10%. Sample: peripheral blood. These receptor sequences come from a woman aged 70-85 years with COVID-19, enrolled during active disease. CDR3s include the opening cysteine and the closing phenylalanine or tryptophan. A D gene is named only where the DNA matches it firmly. Rows give clone size only sometimes, using once, few, many, or a class for an expanded clone.

D	J	size	length	V	DNA	CDR3
-	TRBJ1-4	-	13	TRBV29-1	TGCAGCGTACCCGGCGGGGCGAATGAAAAACTGTTTTTT	CSVPGGANEKLFF
-	TRBJ2-1	-	10	TRBV20-1	TGCAGTGCCCTAGGAAATGAGCAGTTCTTC	CSALGNEQFF
TRBD1	TRBJ1-5	-	14	TRBV6-4	TGTGCCACTACGGGACAGGGGGGCAATCAGCCCCAGCATTTT	CATTGQGGNQPQHF
-	TRBJ1-6	-	15	TRBV5-5	TGTGCCAGCAGCTTGGCCAGGGGCGGGAATTCACCCCTCCACTTT	CASSLARGGNSPLHF
-	TRBJ2-1	-	17	TRBV9	TGTGCCAGCAGCGTAGGTCCCGGGACAACCCAAAACAATGAGCAGTTCTTC	CASSVGPGTTQNNEQFF
TRBD2	TRBJ2-1	-	13	TRBV7-2	TGTGCCAGCAGCTCGGGACTAGCGGGAGGTGGGTTCTTC	CASSSGLAGGGFF
TRBD1	TRBJ1-4	-	14	TRBV27	TGTGCCAGCAGGGTGACAGGGAGTAATGAAAAACTGTTTTTT	CASRVTGSNEKLFF
TRBD1	TRBJ2-4	-	16	TRBV4-2	TGTGCCAGCAGCCAATCGACAGGGGATGGGGAAAACATTCAGTACTTC	CASSQSTGDGENIQYF
-	TRBJ2-5	-	14	TRBV18	TGTGCCAGCTCACTGACTAGGGGAGAAGAGACCCAGTACTTC	CASSLTRGEETQYF
-	TRBJ2-1	-	17	TRBV7-6	TGTGCCAGCAGCCTCACGTCTAGCGCAAGCTCCTACAATGAGCAGTTCTTC	CASSLTSSASSYNEQFF
-	TRBJ2-2	-	13	TRBV19	TGTGCCAGTAGTATAAACAGGGACGGGGAGCTGTTTTTT	CASSINRDGELFF
TRBD2	TRBJ2-5	-	14	TRBV9	TGTGCCAGCAGCCCCCGAGCGGGAAGAGAGACCCAGTACTTC	CASSPRAGRETQYF
-	TRBJ1-5	-	13	TRBV6-5	TGTGCCAGCAGTTATGAGGCAAATCAGCCCCAGCATTTT	CASSYEANQPQHF
-	TRBJ2-7	once	13	TRBV7-9	TGTGCCAGCAGCTTCCCGGACAGATACGAGCAGTACTTC	CASSFPDRYEQYF
-	TRBJ1-1	once	12	TRBV19	TGTGCCACCAAGGACATGAACACTGAAGCTTTCTTT	CATKDMNTEAFF
TRBD1	TRBJ2-5	-	15	TRBV18	TGTGCCAGCTCACCCGGACAGGGGTTATGGGAGACCCAGTACTTC	CASSPGQGLWETQYF
-	TRBJ2-2	-	13	TRBV7-9	TGTGCCAGCAGCTTATTAGACACCGGGGAGCTGTTTTTT	CASSLLDTGELFF
-	TRBJ2-7	-	13	TRBV5-5	TGTGCCAGCAGCTTTGTGGGGGCGGGCGAGCAGTACTTC	CASSFVGAGEQYF
-	TRBJ2-7	-	13	TRBV7-7	TGTGCTAGCAGCCCCAGCCAGGGCCTAGAGCAGTACTTC	CASSPSQGLEQYF
TRBD1	TRBJ1-2	once	14	TRBV7-3	TGTGCCAGCAGCTTAGGGGCAGGGGGCGTTGGCTACACCTTC	CASSLGAGGVGYTF
-	TRBJ2-2	-	14	TRBV19	TGTGCCAGTAGTCAAACAGTGTACACCGGGGAGCTGTTTTTT	CASSQTVYTGELFF
-	TRBJ1-4	once	15	TRBV7-2	TGTGCCAGCAGTCTCCGACAGACAACTAATGAAAAACTGTTTTTT	CASSLRQTTNEKLFF
TRBD2	TRBJ2-3	-	18	TRBV2	TGTGCCAGCAGGAGTCAGGGGGGTAGCGGGAGGGCCAGTAATACGCAGTATTTT	CASRSQGGSGRASNTQYF
TRBD1	TRBJ1-5	-	16	TRBV19	TGTGCCAGTAGTATAGTCCCGGGACAGAGTAATCAGCCCCAGCATTTT	CASSIVPGQSNQPQHF
TRBD1	TRBJ1-6	-	14	TRBV19	TGTGCCAGTGGTAGGGACAGGGATAATTCACCCCTCCACTTT	CASGRDRDNSPLHF
TRBD2	TRBJ2-2	-	14	TRBV7-2	TGTGCCAGCAGCTTAGAAGCTAGCGGGAGGCAGCTGTTTTTT	CASSLEASGRQLFF
TRBD1	TRBJ1-2	-	13	TRBV5-6	TGTGCCAGCAGCTTCCAGGGGGCCCGTGGCTACACCTTC	CASSFQGARGYTF
-	TRBJ2-7	few	15	TRBV5-1	TGCGCCAGCAGCTTGGAATCTAGCGCCTACTACGAGCAGTACTTC	CASSLESSAYYEQYF
-	TRBJ1-2	-	16	TRBV7-9	TGTGCCAGCAGCTTAGTGGCAGGGGAATCTCACTATGGCTACACCTTC	CASSLVAGESHYGYTF
TRBD1	TRBJ2-7	-	15	TRBV20-1	TGCAGTGCTAGTGTCGGGGACAGGGGTAATTACGAGCAGTACTTC	CSASVGDRGNYEQYF
TRBD1	TRBJ1-2	-	14	TRBV3-1/TRBV3-2	TGTGCCAGCAGCCAAATACAGGGGGATACTGGCTACACCTTC	CASSQIQGDTGYTF
-	TRBJ1-5	-	15	TRBV20-1	TGCAGTGCTAGTTATCAACGGGGTTTAGGGCAGCCCCAGCATTTT	CSASYQRGLGQPQHF
TRBD1	TRBJ2-1	few	15	TRBV24-1	TGTGCCACCGGTGGAGGTTTGGACAGGGTTAATGAGCAGTTCTTC	CATGGGLDRVNEQFF
-	TRBJ2-1	-	11	TRBV20-1	TGCAGTGCAGTACAGGGTTATGAGCAGTTCTTC	CSAVQGYEQFF
TRBD1	TRBJ1-5	once	18	TRBV28	TGTGCCAGCAGTTTCCGGACAGGGGAGGTGGTAGGCAATCAGCCCCAGCATTTT	CASSFRTGEVVGNQPQHF
-	TRBJ1-2	-	14	TRBV2	TGTGCCAGCAGTGCTTTGCGGGTTGTTTATGGCTACACCTTC	CASSALRVVYGYTF
TRBD2	TRBJ2-1	-	17	TRBV9	TGTGCCAGCAGCCCAGGACTAGCGGGAGGGGGCTACAATGAGCAGTTCTTC	CASSPGLAGGGYNEQFF
-	TRBJ1-2	once	14	TRBV7-3	TGTGCCAGCAGCGTCTCGGGGGGCGCCGATGGCTACACCTTC	CASSVSGGADGYTF
-	TRBJ1-5	once	13	TRBV11-2	TGTGCCAGCAGCCCGGGAAACCATCAGCCCCAGCATTTT	CASSPGNHQPQHF
TRBD1	TRBJ2-7	-	15	TRBV2	TGTGCCAGCAGGCTCTCCGGGACAGGATTCCACGAGCAGTACTTC	CASRLSGTGFHEQYF
-	TRBJ2-6	-	16	TRBV5-1	TGCGCCAGCAGCCCAGGGCAGCTAGGAGGGGCCAACGTCCTGACTTTC	CASSPGQLGGANVLTF
TRBD1	TRBJ1-4	-	14	TRBV7-9	TGTGCCAGCACCAAGGACAGGGGGCATGAAAAACTGTTTTTT	CASTKDRGHEKLFF
-	TRBJ1-1	-	14	TRBV13	TGTGCCAGCAGCGACAGACAGAGACCAGCTGAAGCTTTCTTT	CASSDRQRPAEAFF
-	TRBJ2-2	-	16	TRBV25-1	TGTGCCAGCAGGCGGAACAGGGTAGAGGACACCGGGGAGCTGTTTTTT	CASRRNRVEDTGELFF
-	TRBJ2-7	-	15	TRBV7-9	TGTGCCAGCAGCTCCTTGGGGGCCAGCTCCTACGAGCAGTACTTC	CASSSLGASSYEQYF
TRBD1	TRBJ2-5	-	13	TRBV2	TGTGCCAGCCGGGACAGGGTTTGGGAGACCCAGTACTTC	CASRDRVWETQYF
TRBD2	TRBJ2-7	-	16	TRBV15	TGTGCCACCAGCAGAATACTCCAGGGAGGGGCCTACGAGCAGTACTTC	CATSRILQGGAYEQYF
-	TRBJ1-1	-	15	TRBV21-1	TGTGCCAGCAGCAATAGAGGCGGGATGAACACTGAAGCTTTCTTT	CASSNRGGMNTEAFF
-	TRBJ1-1	-	11	TRBV20-1	TGCAGTGGGGGCGCGAACACTGAAGCTTTCTTT	CSGGANTEAFF
-	TRBJ1-4	-	15	TRBV18	TGTGCCAGCTCACTCAGGGAGGCAACTAATGAAAAACTGTTTTTT	CASSLREATNEKLFF
-	TRBJ2-7	-	13	TRBV18	TGTGCCAGCTCACCCTCGCAGGTATACGAGCAGTACTTC	CASSPSQVYEQYF
TRBD2	TRBJ2-7	-	16	TRBV6-6	TGTGCCAGCAGTCCACCCACGACTAGCGGGAGCTACGAGCAGTACTTC	CASSPPTTSGSYEQYF